Presented here are 8 T cell receptor beta chains from one specimen sequenced in a study of blood T cell repertoires in COVID-19. Method: immunoSEQ multiplex PCR; TCRdb's copy keeps in-frame clones and lacks some. Altogether over 100,000 clones are present, under 90% being singletons, with the ten largest covering 5.5% to 8%. The sample consisted of peripheral blood. The source is a woman in her forties or fifties with acute or convalescent COVID-19.

The rearrangement joins TRBV9 to TRBJ2-2, with TRBD2 matching over 13 bases. J lost 8 bases, V lost 2 bases, and 9 bases had no gene match. The CDR3 covers 17 residues. Germline values: CDR1 SGDLS, CDR2 YYNGEE. The CDR3 nucleotides are TGTGCCAGCAGCGTTACTAGCGGGGGGGCCACTTCAGGGGAGCTGTTTTTT. It codes for CASSVTSGGATSGELFF.

V gene TRBV27 combines with J gene TRBJ2-1; D possibly corresponds to TRBD1 (6 bases). Germline V lookup: CDR1 MNHEY, CDR2 SMNVEV (reference sequence). The V and J ends lost 0 bases and 0 bases respectively, with 15 bases between them. The CDR3 sequence is 18 residues long. CDR3 protein: CASSLSKTGRPSYNEQFF. The CDR3 bases are TGTGCCAGCAGTTTATCGAAAACAGGGCGACCCTCCTACAATGAGCAGTTCTTC.

V and J are TRBV5-1 and TRBJ1-2; D is unclear. CDR3 length: 14 residues. The germline V and J ends were trimmed by 2 bases and 6 bases, with 14 bases remaining between them. Germline V gene data show CDR1 as SGHRS and CDR2 as YFSETQ. In DNA, the CDR3 is TGCGCCAGCAGCTTTATATACGGGTTTAATGGCTACACCTTC. Its protein product is CASSFIYGFNGYTF.

The chain employs TRBV6-4 and TRBJ1-1, with 7 bases that match TRBD1. The CDR3 contains 14 residues. V shed 3 bases and J 5 bases; nucleotides not matched to a gene: 6. CDR1 and CDR2 (germline): MRHNA, SNTAGT. The CDR3 nucleotides are TGTGCCAGCAGTGATAAGGGGGCGCGAACTGAAGCTTTCTTT. Translation: CASSDKGARTEAFF.

This clone has just a few counts. The chain couples TRBV5-6 to TRBJ1-3, with unresolved D. The V end was cut by 0 bases, the J end by 0 bases, with 7 bases between. Germline V lookup: CDR1 SGHDT, CDR2 YYEEEE. This CDR3 has 15 residues. The CDR3 DNA reads TGTGCCAGCAGCTTGGGTCCGGTCTCTGGAAACACCATATATTTT. The encoded protein is CASSLGPVSGNTIYF.

This rearrangement joins TRBV5-1 to TRBJ2-6, with 7 bases that match TRBD2. The length of the CDR3 is 16 residues. J gave up 2 bases and V 4 bases, and 6 bases lay outside the gene matches. The germline V gene encodes CDR1 SGHRS and CDR2 YFSETQ. The CDR3 DNA reads TGCGCCAGCAGCCCAGGCCGGGGGGCTGGGGCCAACGTCCTGACTTTC. As protein: CASSPGRGAGANVLTF.

The V call is TRBV28, the J call TRBJ2-7; 7 bases line up with TRBD1. The CDR3 length is 13 residues. V gave up 4 bases and J gave up 4 bases; unmatched junction bases: 4. In germline, CDR1 is MDHEN, CDR2 SYDVKM. The CDR3 region is CASSSGQNYEQYF. CDR3 DNA: TGTGCCAGCAGTTCGGGACAGAATTACGAGCAGTACTTC.

This chain links TRBV19 with TRBJ1-1, with D perhaps matching TRBD1 (6 bases). The CDR3 totals 14 residues. V was shortened by 4 bases and J by 4 bases, with 13 bases between the two germline ends. Germline CDR1 is LNHDA and CDR2 is SQIVND (reference sequence). The CDR3 sequence is CASSTTGYATEAFF. Here the CDR3 DNA reads TGTGCCAGTAGTACTACAGGGTACGCCACTGAAGCTTTCTTT.